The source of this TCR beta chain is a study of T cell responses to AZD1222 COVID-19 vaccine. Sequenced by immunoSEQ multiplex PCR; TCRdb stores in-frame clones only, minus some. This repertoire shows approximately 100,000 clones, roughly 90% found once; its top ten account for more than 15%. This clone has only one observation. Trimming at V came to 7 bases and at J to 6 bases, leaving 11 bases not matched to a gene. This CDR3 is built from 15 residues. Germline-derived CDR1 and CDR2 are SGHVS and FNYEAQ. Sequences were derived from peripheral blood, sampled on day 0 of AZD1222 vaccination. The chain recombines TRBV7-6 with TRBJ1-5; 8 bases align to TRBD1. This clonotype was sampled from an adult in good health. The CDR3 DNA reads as TGTGCCAGCACCCTACGCCCAGGGGGCGGTCAGCCCCAGCATTTT. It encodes CASTLRPGGGQPQHF.